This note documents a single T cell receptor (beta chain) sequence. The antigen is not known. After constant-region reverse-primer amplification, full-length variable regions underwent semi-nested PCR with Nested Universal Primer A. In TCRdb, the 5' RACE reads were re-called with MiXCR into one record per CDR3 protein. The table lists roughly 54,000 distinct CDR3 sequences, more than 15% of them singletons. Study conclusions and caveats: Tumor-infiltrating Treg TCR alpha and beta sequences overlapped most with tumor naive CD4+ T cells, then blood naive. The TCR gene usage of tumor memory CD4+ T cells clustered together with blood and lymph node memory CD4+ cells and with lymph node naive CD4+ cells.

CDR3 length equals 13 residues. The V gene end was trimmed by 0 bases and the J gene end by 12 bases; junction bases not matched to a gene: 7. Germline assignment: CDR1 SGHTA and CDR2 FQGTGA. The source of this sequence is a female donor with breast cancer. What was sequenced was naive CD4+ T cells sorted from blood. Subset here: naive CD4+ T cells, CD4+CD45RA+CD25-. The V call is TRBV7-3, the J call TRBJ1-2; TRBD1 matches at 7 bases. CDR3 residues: CASSLTPVGGHTF. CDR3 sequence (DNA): TGTGCCAGCAGCTTAACCCCGGTAGGGGGCCACACCTTC.